Presented here are 6 T cell receptor beta chains from one specimen sequenced in a study of blood T cell repertoires in COVID-19. This table comes from immunoSEQ multiplex PCR, and its TCRdb copy is limited to in-frame clones, with some not included. The sample has 130,000 to 150,000 clones; 70% to 90% are singletons. The sequenced sample was peripheral blood. Every receptor here comes from a human donor with acute or convalescent COVID-19. The donor label of this sample is uncertain.

The chain joins TRBV5-4 to TRBJ2-5; 7 nucleotides line up with TRBD2. Germline values: CDR1 SGHNT, CDR2 YYREEE (reference sequence). The CDR3 loop spans 14 amino acids. J lost 4 bases, V lost 2 bases, and 5 bases had no gene match. In nucleotides, the CDR3 is TGTGCCAGCAGCTTCCTAGCGGTAGGAGAGACCCAGTACTTC. Its protein is CASSFLAVGETQYF.

CDR3 protein: CASSYSAGGQPQHF. CDR3 sequence (DNA): TGTGCCAGCAGTTACTCGGCAGGGGGGCAGCCCCAGCATTTT. The V gene is TRBV6-5, the J gene TRBJ1-5, with TRBD1 matching 7 bases. The CDR3 is 14 amino acids. Germline V CDR1 and CDR2: MNHEY, SVGAGI. With V trimmed by 0 bases and J by 7 bases, 3 bases remained unmatched.

This chain connects TRBV27 to TRBJ2-7; D may be TRBD2 (5 bases). The CDR3 contains 13 residues. CDR1 is MNHEY, CDR2 SMNVEV, per germline (reference sequence). V lost 1 base to trimming and J lost 4 bases, with 8 bases between them. The CDR3 DNA sequence: TGTGCCAGCAGTTTATATCCGGGGTACGAGCAGTACGTC. Amino acid sequence: CASSLYPGYEQYV.

The chain uses TRBV5-5 and TRBJ2-7; TRBD2 might be the D (6 bases). Trimming pared 1 base from V and 5 bases from J, leaving 16 bases between. From germline, CDR1 is SGHKS and CDR2 YYEKEE (reference sequence). The CDR3 consists of 15 residues. The CDR3 is CASSLRPREVNEQYV. CDR3 coding DNA: TGTGCCAGCAGCTTGCGCCCAAGGGAGGTCAACGAGCAGTACGTC.

The gene calls are TRBV28 and TRBJ1-5; D perhaps matches TRBD1 (5 bases). Germline V lookup: CDR1 MDHEN, CDR2 SYDVKM. The length of the CDR3 is 13 residues. V was trimmed by 4 bases and J by 7 bases, leaving 11 bases between them. CDR3 in DNA: TGTGCCAGCAGTTGGCTTCGGGGGCAGCCCCAGCATTTT. This gives the protein CASSWLRGQPQHF.

The rearrangement joins TRBV5-1 to TRBJ1-1; 7 bases match TRBD1. Germline V gives CDR1 SGHRS, CDR2 YFSETQ. V trimming: 3 bases; J trimming: 3 bases; junction bases outside the gene matches: 2. This CDR3 has 13 residues. The CDR3 protein is CASSSQGDTEAFF. The CDR3 region has the DNA TGCGCCAGCAGCTCCCAGGGGGACACTGAAGCTTTCTTT.